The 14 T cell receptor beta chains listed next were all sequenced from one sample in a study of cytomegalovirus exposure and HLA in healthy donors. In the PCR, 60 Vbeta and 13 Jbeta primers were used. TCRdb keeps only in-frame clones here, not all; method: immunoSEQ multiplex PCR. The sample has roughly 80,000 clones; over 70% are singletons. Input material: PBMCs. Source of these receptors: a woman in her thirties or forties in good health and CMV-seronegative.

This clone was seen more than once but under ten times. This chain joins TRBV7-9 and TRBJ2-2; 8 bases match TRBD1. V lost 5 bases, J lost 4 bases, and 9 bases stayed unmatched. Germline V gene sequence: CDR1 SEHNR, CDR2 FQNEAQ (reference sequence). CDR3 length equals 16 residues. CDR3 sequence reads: CASSPTWTGFTGELFF. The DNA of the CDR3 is TGTGCCAGCAGCCCGACGTGGACAGGGTTCACCGGGGAGCTGTTTTTT.

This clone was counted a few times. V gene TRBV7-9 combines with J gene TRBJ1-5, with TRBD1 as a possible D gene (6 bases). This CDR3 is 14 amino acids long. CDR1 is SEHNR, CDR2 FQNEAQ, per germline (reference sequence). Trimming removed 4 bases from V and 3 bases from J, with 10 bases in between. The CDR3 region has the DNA TGTGCCAGCAGCTCGACAGGCCCCAATCAGCCCCAGCATTTT. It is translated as CASSSTGPNQPQHF.

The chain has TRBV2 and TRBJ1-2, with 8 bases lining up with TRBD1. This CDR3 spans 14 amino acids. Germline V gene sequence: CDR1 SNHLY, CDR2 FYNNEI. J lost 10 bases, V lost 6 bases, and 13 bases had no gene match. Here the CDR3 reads CASSEFLGQGVYTF. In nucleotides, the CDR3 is TGTGCCAGCAGCGAATTTTTAGGACAGGGTGTCTACACCTTC.

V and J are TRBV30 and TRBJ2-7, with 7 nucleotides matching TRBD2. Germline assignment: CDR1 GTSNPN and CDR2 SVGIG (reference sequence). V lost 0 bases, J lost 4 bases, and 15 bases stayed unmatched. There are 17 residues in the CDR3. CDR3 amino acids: CAWSVWGRAAPGYEQYF. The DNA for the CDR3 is TGTGCCTGGAGTGTATGGGGGAGGGCAGCTCCCGGGTACGAGCAGTACTTC.

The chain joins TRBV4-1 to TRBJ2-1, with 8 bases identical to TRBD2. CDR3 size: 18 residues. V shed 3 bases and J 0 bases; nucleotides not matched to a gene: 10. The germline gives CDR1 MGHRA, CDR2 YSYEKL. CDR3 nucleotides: TGCGCCAGCAGCCATCGGCTTAGCGGGGTCAGCTCCTACAATGAGCAGTTCTTC. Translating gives CASSHRLSGVSSYNEQFF.

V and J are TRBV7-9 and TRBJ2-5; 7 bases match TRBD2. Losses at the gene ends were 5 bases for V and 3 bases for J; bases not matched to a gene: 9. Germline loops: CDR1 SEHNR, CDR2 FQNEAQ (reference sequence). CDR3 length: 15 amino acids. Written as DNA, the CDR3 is TGTGCCAGCAGCCTACCCGGGACTACAGAAGAGACCCAGTACTTC. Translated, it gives CASSLPGTTEETQYF. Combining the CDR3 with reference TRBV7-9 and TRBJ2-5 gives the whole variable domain DTGVSQNPRHKITKRGQNVTFRCDPISEHNRLYWYRQTLGQGPEFLTYFQNEAQLEKSRLLSDRFSAERPKGSFSTLEIQRTEQGDSAMYLCASSLPGTTEETQYFGPGTRLLVL.

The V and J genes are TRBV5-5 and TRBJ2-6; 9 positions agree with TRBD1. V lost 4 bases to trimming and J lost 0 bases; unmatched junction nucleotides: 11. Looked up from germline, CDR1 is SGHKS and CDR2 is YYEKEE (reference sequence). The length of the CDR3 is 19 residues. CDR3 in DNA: TGTGCCAGCAGCATACACCGGACAGGGGCCCTCTCTGGGGCCAACGTCCTGACTTTC. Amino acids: CASSIHRTGALSGANVLTF.

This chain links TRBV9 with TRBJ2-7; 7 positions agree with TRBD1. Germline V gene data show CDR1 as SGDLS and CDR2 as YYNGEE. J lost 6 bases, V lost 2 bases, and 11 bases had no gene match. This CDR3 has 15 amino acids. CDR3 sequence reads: CASSVGQDPWSEQYF. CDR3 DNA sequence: TGTGCCAGCAGCGTCGGACAGGACCCCTGGAGCGAGCAGTACTTC.

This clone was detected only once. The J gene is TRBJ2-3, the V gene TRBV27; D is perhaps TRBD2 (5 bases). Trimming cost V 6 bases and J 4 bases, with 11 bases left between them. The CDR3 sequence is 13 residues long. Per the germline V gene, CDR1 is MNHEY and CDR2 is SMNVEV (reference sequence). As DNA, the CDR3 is TGTGCCAGCAGAGACGGGGTCTCAGATACGCAGTATTTT. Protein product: CASRDGVSDTQYF.

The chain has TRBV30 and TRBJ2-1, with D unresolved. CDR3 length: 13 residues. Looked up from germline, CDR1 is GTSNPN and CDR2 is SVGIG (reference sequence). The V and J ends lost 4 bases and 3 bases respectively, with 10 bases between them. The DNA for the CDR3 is TGTGCCTGGACGACCCTAGTCTACAATGAGCAGTTCTTC. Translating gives CAWTTLVYNEQFF. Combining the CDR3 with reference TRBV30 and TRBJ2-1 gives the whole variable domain SQTIHQWPATLVQPVGSPLSLECTVEGTSNPNLYWYRQAAGRGLQLLFYSVGIGQISSEVPQNLSASRPQDRQFILSSKKLLLSDSGFYLCAWTTLVYNEQFFGPGTRLTVL.

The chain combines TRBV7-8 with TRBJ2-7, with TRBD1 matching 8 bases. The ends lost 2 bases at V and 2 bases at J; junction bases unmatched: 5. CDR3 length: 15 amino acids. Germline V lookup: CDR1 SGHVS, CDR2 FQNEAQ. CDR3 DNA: TGTGCCAGCAGCTTAACGACAGGGGACCCCTACGAGCAGTACTTC. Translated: CASSLTTGDPYEQYF. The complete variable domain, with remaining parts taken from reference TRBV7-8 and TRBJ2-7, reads GAGVSQSPRYKVAKRGQDVALRCDPISGHVSLFWYQQALGQGPEFLTYFQNEAQLDKSGLPSDRFFAERPEGSVSTLKIQRTQQEDSAVYLCASSLTTGDPYEQYFGPGTRLTVT.

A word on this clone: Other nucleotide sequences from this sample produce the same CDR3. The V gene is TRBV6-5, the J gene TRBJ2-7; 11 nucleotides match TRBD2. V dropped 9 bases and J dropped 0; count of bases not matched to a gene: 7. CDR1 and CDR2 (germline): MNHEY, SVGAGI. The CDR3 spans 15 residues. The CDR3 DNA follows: TGTGCCAGTAGCATGACTAGCGGGGTCTCCTACGAGCAGTACTTC. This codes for CASSMTSGVSYEQYF.

The CDR3 region has the DNA TGTGCCAGCAGCTTGGCGGGGAGGGTCGGCTCTGGGGCCAACGTCCTGACTTTC. This gives the protein CASSLAGRVGSGANVLTF. The chain links TRBV5-4 to TRBJ2-6; 7 bases line up with TRBD2. The trim removed 0 bases at V and 0 bases at J, leaving 6 bases unmatched. The CDR3 is 18 amino acids. Germline values: CDR1 SGHNT, CDR2 YYREEE (reference sequence). Using reference TRBV5-4 and TRBJ2-6 for the parts outside the CDR3, the full variable domain is ETGVTQSPTHLIKTRGQQVTLRCSSQSGHNTVSWYQQALGQGPQFIFQYYREEENGRGNFPPRFSGLQFPNYSSELNVNALELDDSALYLCASSLAGRVGSGANVLTFGAGSRLTVL.

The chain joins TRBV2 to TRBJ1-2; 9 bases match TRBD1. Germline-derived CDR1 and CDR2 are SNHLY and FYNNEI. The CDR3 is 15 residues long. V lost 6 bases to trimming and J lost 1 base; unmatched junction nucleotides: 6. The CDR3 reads CASSQNRGRNYGYTF. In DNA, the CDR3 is TGTGCCAGCAGCCAAAACAGGGGGCGTAACTATGGCTACACCTTC.